This T cell receptor (beta chain) stems from a study of CD8 T cells in Susac syndrome. Turning to the study itself: At the time their blood was drawn, patients with Susac syndrome were either therapy-naive, on corticosteroids (with some of them also receiving intravenous immunoglobulin), or on intravenous immunoglobulin alone.

The CDR3 is 12 residues long. Germline V gene lookup returns CDR1 SGHDN and CDR2 FVKESK. The ends were cut back, 3 bases at V and 11 bases at J, with 13 bases in the middle. After extraction with the RNeasy kit, about 0.45 to 1 ug of the RNA was reverse transcribed using random hexamers. TCRdb reanalysed the immunoSEQ multiplex PCR reads using MiXCR and keeps one entry per CDR3 protein. Among some 240,000 distinct CDR3 sequences listed, about 96% were seen once. The TCR sequence derives from a human donor with Susac syndrome. This chain connects TRBV14 to TRBJ1-1; no firm D call. The sample taken for sequencing was CD4+ T cells from PBMCs. The CDR3 DNA sequence: TGTGCCAGCAGCCAGAGAGGGAAGGAGGCTTTCTTT. Amino acid sequence: CASSQRGKEAFF.